This T cell receptor (beta chain) was documented in a study of T cells in tuberculosis. The method was immunoSEQ multiplex PCR; TCRdb's version includes in-frame clones alone and lacks a portion of them. The repertoire holds 55,000 to 60,000 clones, with 88% as singletons. The CDR3 loop spans 13 amino acids. Germline lookup yields CDR1 MNHEY and CDR2 SMNVEV (reference sequence). J gave up 6 bases and V 7 bases, and 6 bases lay outside the gene matches. Thawed, overnight-rested PBMC were stained with GMM-loaded CD1B tetramer, viability dye and anti-CD3, then sorted. The lipid loaded on the CD1B tetramers was C32 glucose monomycolate from Rhodococcus equi.

What was sequenced was CD1b-GMM tetramer-negative cells sorted from PBMCs. The chain employs TRBV27 and TRBJ2-1, with 7 nucleotides matching TRBD2. This clonotype originated in an adult woman with latent tuberculosis. Here the CDR3 DNA reads TGTGCCAGCACTAGGGAGGGGCGCAATGAGCAGTTCTTC. Translating it yields CASTREGRNEQFF.